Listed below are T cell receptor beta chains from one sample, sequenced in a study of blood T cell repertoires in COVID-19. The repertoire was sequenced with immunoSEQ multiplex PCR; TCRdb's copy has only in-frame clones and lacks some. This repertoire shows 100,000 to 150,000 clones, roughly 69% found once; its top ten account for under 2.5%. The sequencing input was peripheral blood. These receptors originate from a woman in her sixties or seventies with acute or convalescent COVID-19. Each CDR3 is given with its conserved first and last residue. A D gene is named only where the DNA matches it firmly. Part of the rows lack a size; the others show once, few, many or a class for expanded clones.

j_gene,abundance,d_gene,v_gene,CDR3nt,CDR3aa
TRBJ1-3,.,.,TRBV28,TGTGCCAGCAGGGGGGGACCCTCCTCTGGAAACACCATATATTTT,CASRGGPSSGNTIYF
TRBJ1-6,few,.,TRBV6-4,TGTGCCAGCAGTGCGGCAGGGTTGAATTCACCCCTCCACTTT,CASSAAGLNSPLHF
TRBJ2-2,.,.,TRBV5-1,TGCGCCACCCGGAGGGGACTTAACACCGGGGAGCTGTTTTTT,CATRRGLNTGELFF
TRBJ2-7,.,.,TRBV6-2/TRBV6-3,TGTGCCAGCAGTGCACCCGGGATCTCCTACGAGCAGTACTTC,CASSAPGISYEQYF
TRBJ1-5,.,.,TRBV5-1,TGCGCCAGCAGCTTGGGGGCAGGGGTTCAGCCCCAGCATTTT,CASSLGAGVQPQHF
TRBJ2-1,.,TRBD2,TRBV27,TGTGCCAGCAGTTTTAGCGGGACAAGCTACAATGAGCAGTTCTTC,CASSFSGTSYNEQFF
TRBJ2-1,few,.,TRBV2,TGTGCCAGCAGTGACCCCCCGAATGAGCAGTTCTTC,CASSDPPNEQFF
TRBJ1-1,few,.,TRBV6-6,TGTGCCAGCAGTTACTCACCCGGGAACACTGAAGCTTTCTTT,CASSYSPGNTEAFF
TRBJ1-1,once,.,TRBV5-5,TGTGCCAGCAGCCATCTGCAGGGGATGAACACTGAAGCTTTCTTT,CASSHLQGMNTEAFF
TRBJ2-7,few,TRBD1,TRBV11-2,TGTGCCAGCAGCTCGCGGACAGGGGGACCCTACGAGCAGTACTTC,CASSSRTGGPYEQYF
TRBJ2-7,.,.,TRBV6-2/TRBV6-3,TGTGCCAGCAGTCACGGATTTCGAGGTTACGAGCAGTACTTC,CASSHGFRGYEQYF
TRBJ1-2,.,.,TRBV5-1,TGCGCCAGCAGCTTGGAAGGTCAGAGGGGCTACACCTTC,CASSLEGQRGYTF
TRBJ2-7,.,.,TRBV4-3,TGCGCCAGCAGCCAAGATTTGGGGGTACAGGGCTTTCCGACCTACGAGCAGTACTTC,CASSQDLGVQGFPTYEQYF
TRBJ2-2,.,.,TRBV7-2,TGTGCCAGCAGCCAGGCCGGGACTTTCAACACCGGGGAGCTGTTTTTT,CASSQAGTFNTGELFF
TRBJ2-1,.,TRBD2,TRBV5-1,TGCGCCAGCAGCTTGGGTAGCGGGAGTTCCTACAATGAGCAGTTCTTC,CASSLGSGSSYNEQFF
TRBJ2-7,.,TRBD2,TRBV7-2,TGTGCCAGCAGCCCTCCCACGGGAGGCTTATACGAGCAGTACTTC,CASSPPTGGLYEQYF
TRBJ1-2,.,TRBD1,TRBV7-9,TGTGCCAGCAGCTTAGGACAGGGGAGTGGCTACACCTTC,CASSLGQGSGYTF
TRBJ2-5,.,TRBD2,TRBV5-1,TGCGCCAGCAGCTTACGGACTAGCGGGGGCTCCAAGGAGACCCAGTACTTC,CASSLRTSGGSKETQYF
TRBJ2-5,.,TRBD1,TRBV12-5,TGTGCTAGTGCCCGGGACAGCCCCCAAGAGACCCAGTACTTC,CASARDSPQETQYF
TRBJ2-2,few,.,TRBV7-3,TGTGCCAGCAGCTTAACGGGCAGCCTCACCGGGGAGCTGTTTTTT,CASSLTGSLTGELFF
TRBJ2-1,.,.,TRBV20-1,TGCAGTGCTAGTAACAGGGAGCAGTTCTTC,CSASNREQFF
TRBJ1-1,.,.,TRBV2,TGTGCCAGCAGTGCATTCGGAGGTCGAGCCACTGAAGCTTTCTTT,CASSAFGGRATEAFF
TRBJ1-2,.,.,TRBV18,TGTGCCAGCTCACCGACAGGTACTAACTATGGCTACACCTTC,CASSPTGTNYGYTF
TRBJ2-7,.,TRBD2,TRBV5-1,TGCGCCAGCAGATTGGGCGGGAGGGGTCTACCCTACGAGCAGTACTTC,CASRLGGRGLPYEQYF
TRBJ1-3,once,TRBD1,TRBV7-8,TGTGCCAGCAGCTTAGGGGACAGTAGGAACACCATATATTTT,CASSLGDSRNTIYF
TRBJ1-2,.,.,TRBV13,TGTGCCAGCAGCCTAATTACAGGGCTCGTCGATGGCTACACCTTC,CASSLITGLVDGYTF
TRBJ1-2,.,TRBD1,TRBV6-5,TGTGCCAGCATCCCCACAGGGGTAGGGGGCTACACCTTC,CASIPTGVGGYTF
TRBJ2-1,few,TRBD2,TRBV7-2,TGTGCCAGCAGCCCCAGACTAGCGGGGGGTTCCTACAATGAGCAGTTCTTC,CASSPRLAGGSYNEQFF
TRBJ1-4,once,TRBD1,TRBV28,TGTGCCAGCAGTCCGTTGACAGGGGAAAATGAAAAACTGTTTTTT,CASSPLTGENEKLFF
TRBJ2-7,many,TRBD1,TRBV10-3,TGTGCCATCAGTGAGTCGAGCGACAGGGTAGTGGGACAGTACTTC,CAISESSDRVVGQYF
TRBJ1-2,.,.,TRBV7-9,TGTGCCAGCAGCTTATCCGCAGGGATCTACACCTTC,CASSLSAGIYTF
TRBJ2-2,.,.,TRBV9,TGTGCCAGCAGCGCGACAGGGAACACCGGGGAGCTGTTTTTT,CASSATGNTGELFF
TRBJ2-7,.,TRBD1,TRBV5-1,TGCGCCAGCAGCTTGGAGAATTGGACAGGGGAAGAGCAGTACTTC,CASSLENWTGEEQYF
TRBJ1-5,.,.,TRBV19,TGTGCCAGTAGTATACCGGGAATTAGCAATCAGCCCCAGCATTTT,CASSIPGISNQPQHF
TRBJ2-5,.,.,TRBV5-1,TGCGCCAGCAGCTTGGCCCCCAGTCCCCAAGAGACCCAGTACTTC,CASSLAPSPQETQYF
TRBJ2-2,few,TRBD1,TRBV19,TGTGCCAGTAGCCGACAGGGGGCGAACACCGGGGAGCTGTTTTTT,CASSRQGANTGELFF
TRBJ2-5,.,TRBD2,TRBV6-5,TGTGCCAGCAGAGGACTAGCGGGAGGACAAGAGACCCAGTACTTC,CASRGLAGGQETQYF
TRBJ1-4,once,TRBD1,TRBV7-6,TGTGCCAGCAGGTCCGGGACAGATTCTTTAACTAATGAAAAACTGTTTTTT,CASRSGTDSLTNEKLFF
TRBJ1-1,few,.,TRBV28,TGTGCCAGCAGTTTTATCCCGGGGGGGAACACTGAAGCTTTCTTT,CASSFIPGGNTEAFF
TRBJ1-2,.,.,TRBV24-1,TGTGCCACCAGTGATCCCGTAGCGGGGGCGCGTGGCTACACCTTC,CATSDPVAGARGYTF
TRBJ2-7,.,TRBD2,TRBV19,TGTGCCAGTAGTATCCTGGCTAGCGGGGGCCCGAGCTCCTACGAGCAGTACTTC,CASSILASGGPSSYEQYF
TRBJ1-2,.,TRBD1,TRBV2,TGTGCCAGCAGTGAAAACGCAGGGGGAAGTGGCTACACCTTC,CASSENAGGSGYTF
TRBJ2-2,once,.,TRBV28,TGTGCCAGCAGTCAGATCGGACATGTCACCGGGGAGCTGTTTTTT,CASSQIGHVTGELFF
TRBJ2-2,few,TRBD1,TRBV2,TGTGCCAGCAGACAAGACAGGGCGAACACCGGGGAGCTGTTTTTT,CASRQDRANTGELFF
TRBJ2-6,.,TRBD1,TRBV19,TGTGCCAGTAGTAGGGGACAGGGCACATGGGGGGCCAACGTCCTGACTTTC,CASSRGQGTWGANVLTF
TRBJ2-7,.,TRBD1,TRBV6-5,TGTGCCAGCAGAATGACAGGGAGCTCCTACGAGCAGTACTTC,CASRMTGSSYEQYF
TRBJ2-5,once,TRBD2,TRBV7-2,TGTGCCAGCAGCTTAGGCGGGGGGGCCCGAGAGACCCAGTACTTC,CASSLGGGARETQYF
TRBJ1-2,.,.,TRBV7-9,TGTGCCAGCAGCTTAGATTGGGGGCTGGATGGCTACACCTTC,CASSLDWGLDGYTF
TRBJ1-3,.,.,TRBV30,TGTGCCTGGGCCTATGCGGGAAACACCATATATTTT,CAWAYAGNTIYF
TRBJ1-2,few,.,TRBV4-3,TGCGCCAGCAGCCAAGCCCTACCGGGGGTCTATGGCTACACCTTC,CASSQALPGVYGYTF
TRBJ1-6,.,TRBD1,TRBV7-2,TGTGCCAGCAGCTTAGCAGCCGGATGGGACAGCATCTCCTATAATTCACCCCTCCACTTT,CASSLAAGWDSISYNSPLHF
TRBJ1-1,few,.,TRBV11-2,TGTGCCAGCAGCTTAGTTCTGGGAGCTGAAGCTTTCTTT,CASSLVLGAEAFF
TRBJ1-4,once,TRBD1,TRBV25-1,TGTGCCAGCAGTGAAGCGACAGGGAGAAATGAAAAACTGTTTTTT,CASSEATGRNEKLFF
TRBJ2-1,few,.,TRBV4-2,TGTGCCAGCAGCCAAGATTTGCGGTCCCCGTCTCGAAATGAGCAGTTCTTC,CASSQDLRSPSRNEQFF
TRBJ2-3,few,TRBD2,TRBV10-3,TGTGCCATCAGTGAGGACGGGACTAGCTCCTACACAGATACGCAGTATTTT,CAISEDGTSSYTDTQYF